There are many counts of the clone carrying this T cell receptor (beta chain). The antigen is undetermined. Time point given: newly diagnosed GD, antithyroid drugs for less than 3 months. Generation of the TCR library employed RNA extracted from PBMCs. The source of the sample is a study of regulatory T cells in long-lasting Graves disease. Looking at the study overall: For under 3 months, newly diagnosed Graves' patients had been taking antithyroid drugs.

Broader study findings: Persistent patients shared more public clonotypes (2,741) than newly diagnosed patients (966).

Germline V gives CDR1 SGHDT, CDR2 YYEEEE. The CDR3 consists of 16 residues. Trimming shortened V by 0 bases and J by 3 bases, and 15 bases separated the two germline ends. Researchers made TCR beta libraries by using iRepertoire HTBI primers and running Arm-PCR on CDR3 regions. TCRdb re-derived calls from the multiplex PCR reads in MiXCR, one entry per CDR3 protein. In the table there are 200,000 to 250,000 distinct CDR3 sequences, about a sixth of which are singletons. The sequence derives from a female donor with Graves disease. The chain uses TRBV5-6 and TRBJ1-2, with D possibly TRBD1 on 5 matching bases. The sequenced sample was peripheral blood mononuclear cells (PBMCs), obtained at new diagnosis, from a patient treated with antithyroid drugs. The CDR3 DNA follows: TGTGCCAGCAGCTTGGCCATGCAGGGACTCCACTATGGCTACACCTTC. This gives the protein CASSLAMQGLHYGYTF.